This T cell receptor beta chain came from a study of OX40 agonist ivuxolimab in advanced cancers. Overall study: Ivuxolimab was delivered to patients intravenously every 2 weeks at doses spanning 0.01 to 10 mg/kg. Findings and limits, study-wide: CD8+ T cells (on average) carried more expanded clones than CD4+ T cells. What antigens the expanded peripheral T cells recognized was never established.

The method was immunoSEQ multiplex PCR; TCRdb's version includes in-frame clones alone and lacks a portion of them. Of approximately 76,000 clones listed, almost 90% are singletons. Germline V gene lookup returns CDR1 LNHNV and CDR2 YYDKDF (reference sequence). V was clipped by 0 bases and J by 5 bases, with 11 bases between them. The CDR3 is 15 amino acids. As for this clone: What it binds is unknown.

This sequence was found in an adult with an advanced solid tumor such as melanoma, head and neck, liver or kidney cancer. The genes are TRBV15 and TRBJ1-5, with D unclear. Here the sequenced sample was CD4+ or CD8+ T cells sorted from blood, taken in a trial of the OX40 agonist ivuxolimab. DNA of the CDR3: TGTGCCACCAGCAGAGATCTAGACCGAGATCAGCCCCAGCATTTT. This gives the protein CATSRDLDRDQPQHF.